This TCR beta chain is from a study of blood T cell repertoires in COVID-19. Study information: Material from acute and convalescent COVID-19 was sourced from the United States, Italy and Spain. In each case, the material was cDNA or gDNA derived from T cells, B-cell-depleted T cells, or PBMCs.

Germline-derived CDR1 and CDR2 are SEHNR and FQNEAQ (reference sequence). This CDR3 has 14 residues. V lost 10 bases and J lost 6; bases outside the gene matches: 15. Study processing details: Counts of nucleated cells, estimated from reference gene primer amplification, were obtained. Profiled with immunoSEQ multiplex PCR; TCRdb holds only in-frame clones, not every one. The DNA was the basis for D and trimming; V, J and clone size are from that table. This repertoire shows tens of thousands of clones, around 84% found once; its top ten account for 3.5% to 5%. The sequence derives from a man between 45 and 60 years old with acute or convalescent COVID-19. This chain uses TRBV7-9 with TRBJ2-7, with 7 bases that match TRBD2. The sequencing input was peripheral blood. The CDR3 bases are TGTGCCACGCTTCGACTAGCCGCCTCCCTCGAGCAGTACTTC. It encodes CATLRLAASLEQYF. Full variable domain (rest looked up from reference TRBV7-9 and TRBJ2-7): DTGVSQNPRHKITKRGQNVTFRCDPISEHNRLYWYRQTLGQGPEFLTYFQNEAQLEKSRLLSDRFSAERPKGSFSTLEIQRTEQGDSAMYLCATLRLAASLEQYFGPGTRLTVT.